Here is one TCR beta chain with its context. At least ten counts were recorded for this clonotype. Its antigen is unknown. The sample holds no much larger clone one base away, and base qualities are not on file. Graves' hyperthyroidism was defined as stable when no progression to ophthalmopathy occurred over 18 months of follow-up. Hyperthyroidism patients were newly diagnosed, had a disease duration of under 2 months, and were aged 18 to 65 years. Exclusion was applied to patients with uncontrolled infections, other autoimmune diseases, pregnancy or lactation. Diagnoses were based on clinical symptoms, serum thyroxine and TRAb, thyroid ultrasound and orbital computed tomography. PBMCs were isolated from about 9.1 ml of fresh peripheral blood by Ficoll-Paque density gradient centrifugation. Total RNA was extracted using Trizol reagent, and RNA quality was assessed on an Agilent 2100 Bioanalyzer. The data derive from a study of T cells in Graves' hyperthyroidism and ophthalmopathy (dated by TCRdb to between 2018 and 2020). Regarding the research as a whole: Peripheral blood was collected at initial diagnosis, before any treatment. To identify distinguishing TCR V-J signatures, a discovery cohort of some 99 patients was used, comprising 40 to 45 with Graves' ophthalmopathy and 55 to 65 with stable Graves' hyperthyroidism. An independent validation cohort of under 20 hyperthyroidism patients and roughly 16 patients who later progressed to ophthalmopathy tested prospective prediction of ophthalmopathy. The 100 discovery patients were divided at random into training and test sets in a 7:3 ratio. In about six Graves' hyperthyroidism patients, the study also compared T-cell repertoires from thyroid tissue with T-cell repertoires from blood. Following sampling, methimazole starting at 30 mg daily was given to hyperthyroidism patients, and high-dose intravenous methylprednisolone was given to ophthalmopathy patients. The paper reports TCR Vbeta CDR3 sequencing of 135 peripheral blood samples: 43 ophthalmopathy, about 75 hyperthyroidism and approximately 17 progressor patients.

The TCR beta CDR3 regions were amplified from RNA transcripts. A first-round RT-PCR of the TCR CDR3 used the HTBI primer set with the Qiagen OneStep RT-PCR kit. Libraries were constructed in a second round of multiplex PCR, after which size selection and purification were carried out. Sequencing of the libraries was done on an Illumina HiSeq2000 using paired-end 100 bp reads. In the source study's methods: Raw data were processed with SOAPnuke, discarding reads with adapters, uncalled bases, mean Phred below 15, or no exact constant-primer or identifier match. COPE v1.2.5 was used to merge the high-quality paired reads, and each unique nucleotide sequence was defined as a clonotype. Clonotypes were aligned to IMGT TRBV, TRBD and TRBJ reference segments using MiTCR v1.1. Analysis was restricted to V-J combinations with a frequency above 0.0001, which covered roughly 99% of repertoires. The TCS score was defined as F50 (clonal expansion) divided by E x V (chaos), with BLOSUM62-based TCRdist calculated between CDR3 peptides within each V-J. Welch's t-statistics and random forest reduced 514 V-J features to around 14, which were used in a naive Bayes classifier (R e1071). TCRdb applied fastp at Q25 and MiXCR to the public reads, then kept only in-frame beta chains. Records with the same CDR3 protein are collapsed into one entry carrying the most frequent genes and DNA. What appears here as the V and J calls and clone size reflects TCRdb's work, not the paper's. A total of some 360,000 distinct CDR3 sequences appear in this sample, about 15% of them only once. Roughly 11% of the sample belongs to the ten largest clones.

What the study reported, not specific to this receptor: Most expanded thyroid clonotypes (frequency above 0.001) were also detected in blood, suggesting blood repertoires may reflect thyroid immune responses. Sample size was not statistically predetermined, and investigators were not blinded to group allocation. In validation, the model predicted progression to ophthalmopathy with over 65% sensitivity and over 72% specificity, a median of about 6 months before onset. A model built on a 13 V-J signature distinguished ophthalmopathy from stable hyperthyroidism, reaching around 88% sensitivity and about 81% specificity in cross-validation and 80%/75% in testing.

V lost 1 base and J lost 11 bases; the stretch between them is 18 bases long. There are 15 amino acids in the CDR3, from cysteine to phenylalanine inclusive. The CDR3 DNA has 45 bases and is translated from base 1. The germline V gene (reference sequence) specifies SEHNR as CDR1 and FQNEAQ as CDR2. The sequenced material came from blood. The chain is encoded by TRBV7-9 joined to TRBJ2-1, and the D gene may be TRBD2, 5 bases matching. The TCR originated in a woman in her fifties or sixties with Graves' hyperthyroidism. The nucleotide sequence is TGTGCCAGCAGCTTAGGGGTTATAGCGCCGCCCAAGCAGTTCTTC. Its coded protein is CASSLGVIAPPKQFF.